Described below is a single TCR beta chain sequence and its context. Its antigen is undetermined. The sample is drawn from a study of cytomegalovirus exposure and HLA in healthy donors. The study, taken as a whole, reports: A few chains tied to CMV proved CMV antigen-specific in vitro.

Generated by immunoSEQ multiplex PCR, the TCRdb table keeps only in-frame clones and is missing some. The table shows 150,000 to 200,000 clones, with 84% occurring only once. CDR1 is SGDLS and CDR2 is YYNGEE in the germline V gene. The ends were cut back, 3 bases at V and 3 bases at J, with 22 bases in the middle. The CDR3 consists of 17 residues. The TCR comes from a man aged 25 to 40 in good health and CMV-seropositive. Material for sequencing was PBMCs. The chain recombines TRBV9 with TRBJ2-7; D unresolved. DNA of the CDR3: TGTGCCAGCAGCGCCCCCGCTGACTCCATACCCGTCTACGAGCAGTACTTC. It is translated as CASSAPADSIPVYEQYF.